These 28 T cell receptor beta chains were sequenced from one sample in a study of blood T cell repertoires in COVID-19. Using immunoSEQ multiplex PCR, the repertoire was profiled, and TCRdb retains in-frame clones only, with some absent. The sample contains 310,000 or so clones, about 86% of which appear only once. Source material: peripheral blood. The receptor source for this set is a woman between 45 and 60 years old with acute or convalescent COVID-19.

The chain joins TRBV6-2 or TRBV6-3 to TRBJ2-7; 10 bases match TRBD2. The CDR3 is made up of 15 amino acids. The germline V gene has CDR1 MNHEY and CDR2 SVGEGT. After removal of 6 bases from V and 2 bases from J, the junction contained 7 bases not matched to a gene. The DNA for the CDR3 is TGTGCCAGCAGGTACACTAGCGGGGTTACCTACGAGCAGTACTTC. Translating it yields CASRYTSGVTYEQYF.

CDR3 loop: CASSYGPGGNTEAFF. Written as DNA, the CDR3 is TGTGCCAGCAGTTACGGGCCCGGGGGGAACACTGAAGCTTTCTTT. V and J are TRBV6-5 and TRBJ1-1, with D perhaps TRBD1 (5 bases). Germline CDR1 is MNHEY and CDR2 is SVGAGI. The V end was cut by 2 bases, the J end by 1 base, with 11 bases between. The CDR3 is 15 residues long.

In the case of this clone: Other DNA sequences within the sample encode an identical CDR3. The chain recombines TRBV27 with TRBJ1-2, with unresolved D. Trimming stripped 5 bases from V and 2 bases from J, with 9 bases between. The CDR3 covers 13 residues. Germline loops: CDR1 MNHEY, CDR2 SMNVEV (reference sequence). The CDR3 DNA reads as TGTGCCAGCAGTCCGACGGGGAACTATGGCTACACCTTC. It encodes CASSPTGNYGYTF.

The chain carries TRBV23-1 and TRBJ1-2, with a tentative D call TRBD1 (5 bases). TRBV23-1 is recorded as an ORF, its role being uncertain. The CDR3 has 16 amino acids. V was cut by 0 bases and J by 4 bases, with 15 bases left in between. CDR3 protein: CASSQSAFGGPYGYTF. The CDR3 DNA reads TGCGCCAGCAGTCAATCGGCGTTCGGGGGTCCCTATGGCTACACCTTC.

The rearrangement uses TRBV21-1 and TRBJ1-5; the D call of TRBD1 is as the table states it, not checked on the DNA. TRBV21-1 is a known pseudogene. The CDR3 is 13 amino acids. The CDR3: CARNSGVDQPQHF. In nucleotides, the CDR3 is TGTGCCAGGAACTCAGGGGTCGATCAGCCCCAGCATTTT.

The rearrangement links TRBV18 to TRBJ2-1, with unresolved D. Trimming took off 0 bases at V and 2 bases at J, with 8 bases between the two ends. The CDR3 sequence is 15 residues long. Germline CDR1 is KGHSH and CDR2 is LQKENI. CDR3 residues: CASSPPQTPYNEQFF. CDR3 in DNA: TGTGCCAGCTCACCACCGCAGACTCCCTACAATGAGCAGTTCTTC.

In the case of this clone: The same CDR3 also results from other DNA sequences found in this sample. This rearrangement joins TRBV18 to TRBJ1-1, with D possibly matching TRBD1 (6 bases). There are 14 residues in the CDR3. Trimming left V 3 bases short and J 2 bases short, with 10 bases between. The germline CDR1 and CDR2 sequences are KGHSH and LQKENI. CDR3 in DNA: TGTGCCAGCTCACCCGGACAGCTAAACACTGAAGCTTTCTTT. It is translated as CASSPGQLNTEAFF.

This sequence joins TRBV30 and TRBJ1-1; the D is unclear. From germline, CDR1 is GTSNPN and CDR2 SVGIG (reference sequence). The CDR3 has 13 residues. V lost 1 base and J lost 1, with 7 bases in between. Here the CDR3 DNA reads TGTGCCTGGAGTGGACAACAGAACACTGAAGCTTTCTTT. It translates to CAWSGQQNTEAFF.

The CDR3 spells CASSQDQTTSNTGELFF. CDR3 sequence (DNA): TGCGCCAGCAGCCAAGATCAGACTACCTCGAACACCGGGGAGCTGTTTTTT. The chain combines TRBV4-1 with TRBJ2-2; the D gene is possibly TRBD2 (5 bases). The CDR3 has 17 amino acids. Germline V gives CDR1 MGHRA, CDR2 YSYEKL. Trimming stripped 0 bases from V and 0 bases from J, with 11 bases between.

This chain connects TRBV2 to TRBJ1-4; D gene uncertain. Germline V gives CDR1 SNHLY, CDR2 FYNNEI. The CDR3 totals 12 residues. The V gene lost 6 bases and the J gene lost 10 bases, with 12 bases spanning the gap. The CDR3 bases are TGTGCCAGCAGGGAGGCGAGCGGAAAACTGTTTTTT. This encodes CASREASGKLFF.

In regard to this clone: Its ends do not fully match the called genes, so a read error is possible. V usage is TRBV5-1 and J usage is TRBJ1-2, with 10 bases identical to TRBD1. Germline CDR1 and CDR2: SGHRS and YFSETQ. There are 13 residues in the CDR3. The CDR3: CASSLGQGIGYTF. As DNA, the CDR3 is TGCGCCAGCAGTTTGGGACAGGGGATTGGCTACACCTTC.

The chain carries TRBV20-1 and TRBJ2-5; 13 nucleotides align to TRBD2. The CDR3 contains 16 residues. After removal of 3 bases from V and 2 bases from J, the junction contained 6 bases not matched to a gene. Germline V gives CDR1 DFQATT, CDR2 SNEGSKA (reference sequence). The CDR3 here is CSASDGLAGAQETQYF. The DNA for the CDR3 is TGCAGTGCTAGTGACGGACTAGCGGGGGCACAAGAGACCCAGTACTTC.

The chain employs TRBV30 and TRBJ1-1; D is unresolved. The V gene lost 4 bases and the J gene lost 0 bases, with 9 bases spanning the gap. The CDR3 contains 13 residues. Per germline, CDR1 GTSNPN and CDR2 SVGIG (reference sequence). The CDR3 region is CAWNWALNTEAFF. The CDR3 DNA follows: TGTGCCTGGAACTGGGCCCTGAACACTGAAGCTTTCTTT.

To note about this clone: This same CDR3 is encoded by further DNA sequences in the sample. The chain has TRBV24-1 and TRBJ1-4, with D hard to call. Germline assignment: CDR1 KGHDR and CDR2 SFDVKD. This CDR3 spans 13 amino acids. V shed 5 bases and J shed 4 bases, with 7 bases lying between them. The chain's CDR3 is CATSGGDNEKLFF. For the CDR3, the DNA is TGTGCCACCAGTGGCGGAGATAATGAAAAACTGTTTTTT.

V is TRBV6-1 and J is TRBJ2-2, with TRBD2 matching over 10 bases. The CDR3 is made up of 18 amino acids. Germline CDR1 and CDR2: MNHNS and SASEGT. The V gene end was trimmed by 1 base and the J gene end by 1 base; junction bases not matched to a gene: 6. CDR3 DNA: TGTGCCAGCAGTGAAGGGCTAGCGGGGGTCGGGAACACCGGGGAGCTGTTTTTT. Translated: CASSEGLAGVGNTGELFF.

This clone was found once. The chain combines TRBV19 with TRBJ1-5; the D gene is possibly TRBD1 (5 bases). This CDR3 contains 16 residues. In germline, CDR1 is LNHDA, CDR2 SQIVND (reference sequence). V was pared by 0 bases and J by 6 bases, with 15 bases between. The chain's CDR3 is CASSIDSGGVGQPQHF. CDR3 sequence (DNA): TGTGCCAGTAGTATAGATTCGGGGGGAGTGGGTCAGCCCCAGCATTTT.

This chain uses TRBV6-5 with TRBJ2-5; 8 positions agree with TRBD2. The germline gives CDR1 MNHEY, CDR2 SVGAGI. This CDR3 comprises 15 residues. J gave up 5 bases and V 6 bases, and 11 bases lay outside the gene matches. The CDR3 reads CASRHREAGVETQYF. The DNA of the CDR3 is TGTGCCAGCAGGCATCGGGAAGCGGGAGTTGAGACCCAGTACTTC.

The CDR3 nucleotides are TGTGCCAGCAGCAATTCCGGGACATCGAATGGCTACACCTTC. It is translated as CASSNSGTSNGYTF. The chain employs TRBV7-9 and TRBJ1-2; tentative D call: TRBD1 (6 bases). CDR1 is SEHNR and CDR2 is FQNEAQ in the germline V gene (reference sequence). V was pared by 5 bases and J by 6 bases, with 16 bases between. CDR3 length: 14 amino acids.

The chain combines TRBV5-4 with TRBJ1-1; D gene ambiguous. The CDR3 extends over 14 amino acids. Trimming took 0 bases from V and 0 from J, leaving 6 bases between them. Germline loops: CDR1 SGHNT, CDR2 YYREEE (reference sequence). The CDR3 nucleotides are TGTGCCAGCAGCTTGGACACAATGAACACTGAAGCTTTCTTT. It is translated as CASSLDTMNTEAFF.

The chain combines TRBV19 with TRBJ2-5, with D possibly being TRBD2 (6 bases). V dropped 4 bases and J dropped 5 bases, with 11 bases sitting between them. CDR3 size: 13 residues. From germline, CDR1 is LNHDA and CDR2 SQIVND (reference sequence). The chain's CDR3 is CASSNLGRETQYF. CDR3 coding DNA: TGTGCCAGTAGTAATTTGGGGAGGGAGACCCAGTACTTC.

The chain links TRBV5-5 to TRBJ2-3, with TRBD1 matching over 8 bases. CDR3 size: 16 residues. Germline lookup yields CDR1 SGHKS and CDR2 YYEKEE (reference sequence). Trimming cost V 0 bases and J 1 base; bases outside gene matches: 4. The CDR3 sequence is CASSLAQGGGTDTQYF. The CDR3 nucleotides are TGTGCCAGCAGCTTGGCACAGGGGGGAGGCACAGATACGCAGTATTTT.

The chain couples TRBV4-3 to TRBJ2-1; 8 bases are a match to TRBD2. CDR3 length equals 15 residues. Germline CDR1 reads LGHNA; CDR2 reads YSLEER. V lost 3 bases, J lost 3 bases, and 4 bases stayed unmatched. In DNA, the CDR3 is TGCGCCAGCAGCCATGTGACTAGCGACTACAATGAGCAGTTCTTC. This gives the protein CASSHVTSDYNEQFF.

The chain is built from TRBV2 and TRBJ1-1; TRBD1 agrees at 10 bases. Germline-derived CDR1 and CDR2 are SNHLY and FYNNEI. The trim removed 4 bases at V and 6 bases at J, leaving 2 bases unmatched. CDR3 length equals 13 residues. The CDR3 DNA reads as TGTGCCAGCAGTGGACAGGGGGCTTCTGAAGCTTTCTTT. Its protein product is CASSGQGASEAFF.

The CDR3 protein is CASSSVSWTQYF. The CDR3 region has the DNA TGTGCCAGCAGCTCTGTTAGTTGGACCCAGTACTTC. The chain has TRBV5-6 and TRBJ2-5; D unresolved. The V and J ends lost 3 bases and 7 bases respectively, with 10 bases between them. Looked up from germline, CDR1 is SGHDT and CDR2 is YYEEEE. There are 12 residues in the CDR3. Complete variable domain (other parts from reference TRBV5-6 and TRBJ2-5): DAGVTQSPTHLIKTRGQQVTLRCSPKSGHDTVSWYQQALGQGPQFIFQYYEEEERQRGNFPDRFSGHQFPNYSSELNVNALLLGDSALYLCASSSVSWTQYFGPGTRLLVL.

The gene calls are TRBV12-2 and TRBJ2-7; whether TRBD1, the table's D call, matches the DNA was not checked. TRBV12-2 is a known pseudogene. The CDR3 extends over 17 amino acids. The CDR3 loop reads CASRLARRTGVDYEQYV. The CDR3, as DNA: TGTGCAAGTCGCTTAGCGCGGCGCACAGGGGTCGACTACGAGCAGTACGTC.

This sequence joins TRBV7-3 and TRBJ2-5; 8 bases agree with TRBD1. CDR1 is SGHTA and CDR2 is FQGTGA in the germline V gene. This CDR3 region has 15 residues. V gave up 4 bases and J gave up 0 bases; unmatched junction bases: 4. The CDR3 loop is CASSSGQGYQETQYF. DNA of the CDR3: TGTGCCAGCAGCTCCGGACAGGGTTACCAAGAGACCCAGTACTTC.

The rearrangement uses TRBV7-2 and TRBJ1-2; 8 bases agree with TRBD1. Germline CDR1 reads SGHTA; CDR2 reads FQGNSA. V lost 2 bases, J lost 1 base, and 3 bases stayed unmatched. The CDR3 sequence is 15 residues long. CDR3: CASSLRDRNNYGYTF. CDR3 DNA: TGTGCCAGCAGCTTACGGGACAGGAATAACTATGGCTACACCTTC.

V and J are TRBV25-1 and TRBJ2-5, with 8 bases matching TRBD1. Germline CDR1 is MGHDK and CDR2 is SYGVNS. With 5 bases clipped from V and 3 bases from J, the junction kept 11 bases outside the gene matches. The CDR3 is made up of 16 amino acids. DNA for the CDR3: TGTGCCAGCAGTCCAAGGACAGGGAAGGGTAAAGAGACCCAGTACTTC. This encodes CASSPRTGKGKETQYF. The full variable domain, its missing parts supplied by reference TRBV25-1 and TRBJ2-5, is EADIYQTPRYLVIGTGKKITLECSQTMGHDKMYWYQQDPGMELHLIHYSYGVNSTEKGDLSSESTVSRIRTEHFPLTLESARPSHTSQYLCASSPRTGKGKETQYFGPGTRLLVL.